The 2 T cell receptor beta chains listed next were all sequenced from one sample in a study of vaccination and CD4 T cells after COVID-19. Documented treatment: approximately nine-day PBMC culture with coronavirus spike peptide pools or control peptides (ViraFEST assay). No antigen has been assigned to these receptors. Oncomine TCR Beta short-read sequencing was applied to DNA from cultured CD4+ T cells. TCRdb passed the PCR reads through MiXCR, listing each CDR3 protein once. The table records 15,000 to 20,000 distinct CDR3 sequences, 45% to 60% of them present only once. Specimen: CD4+ T cells from blood, cultured in vitro. Every receptor here comes from a human donor who had recovered from COVID-19.

This clonotype appeared a few times. This rearrangement joins TRBV24-1 to TRBJ2-3; tentatively, D is TRBD2 (6 bases). The germline gives CDR1 KGHDR, CDR2 SFDVKD. V was trimmed by 1 base and J by 9 bases, leaving 19 bases between them. CDR3 length equals 16 residues. The CDR3 region is CATSDLRFGGVQTQYF. The CDR3 nucleotides read TGTGCCACCAGTGATTTACGGTTCGGCGGGGTCCAGACGCAGTATTTT.

The chain combines TRBV20-1 with TRBJ2-7, with 10 bases that match TRBD1. The CDR3 covers 13 residues. Trimming at V came to 4 bases and at J to 4 bases, leaving 4 bases not matched to a gene. Germline CDR1 and CDR2: DFQATT and SNEGSKA (reference sequence). CDR3 amino acids: CSATDRGLYEQYF. In DNA form, the CDR3 reads TGCAGTGCTACAGACAGGGGGCTGTACGAGCAGTACTTC.